The 18 T cell receptor beta chains listed next were all sequenced from one sample in a study of PD-1 blockade in mismatch repair-deficient tumors. Sample time point: identical approximately ten-day culture without peptide (control). Some clones are missing from TCRdb's copy, which holds only in-frame ones; the method was immunoSEQ multiplex PCR. The table records roughly 13,000 clones, approximately 90% of them present only once. What these receptors recognize is not known. Here the sequenced sample was cells cultured in vitro, taken from a patient treated with pembrolizumab. The receptors originated from an adult with mismatch repair-deficient cancer.

The chain carries TRBV11-2 and TRBJ1-1; D gene unclear. Germline V gene data show CDR1 as SGHAT and CDR2 as FQNNGV. V shed 5 bases and J shed 0 bases, with 10 bases lying between them. CDR3 length equals 14 residues. CDR3 region: CASSLGPMNTEAFF. CDR3 in DNA: TGTGCCAGCAGCCTAGGACCAATGAACACTGAAGCTTTCTTT.

The count of this clone is one. The gene calls are TRBV27 and TRBJ2-2; the match to TRBD1 covers 10 bases. CDR1 MNHEY and CDR2 SMNVEV come from the germline V gene (reference sequence). J was trimmed by 6 bases and V by 5 bases; bases with no gene match: 3. The CDR3 contains 14 residues. The CDR3: CASSETGGAGELFF. CDR3 bases: TGTGCCAGCAGTGAGACAGGGGGCGCCGGGGAGCTGTTTTTT.

The chain recombines TRBV7-2 with TRBJ1-4; weak D call: TRBD1 (6 bases). The length of the CDR3 is 16 residues. CDR1 and CDR2 (germline): SGHTA, FQGNSA. V gave up 5 bases and J gave up 2 bases, with 15 bases separating them. CDR3 nucleotides: TGTGCCAGCAGCCTTACTACAGGGTTTACTAATGAAAAACTGTTTTTT. The encoded protein is CASSLTTGFTNEKLFF. The entire variable domain, with the rest obtained from reference TRBV7-2 and TRBJ1-4, is as follows: GAGVSQSPSNKVTEKGKDVELRCDPISGHTALYWYRQSLGQGLEFLIYFQGNSAPDKSGLPSDRFSAERTGGSVSTLTIQRTQQEDSAVYLCASSLTTGFTNEKLFFGSGTQLSVL.

This chain links TRBV7-9 with TRBJ1-2, with 7 bases lining up with TRBD1. Germline V gene data show CDR1 as SEHNR and CDR2 as FQNEAQ (reference sequence). V dropped 5 bases and J dropped 13; count of bases not matched to a gene: 13. This CDR3 has 13 amino acids. The CDR3 DNA reads TGTGCCAGCAGCGGTTCGACAGGGACTGGTTTCACCTTC. Its protein is CASSGSTGTGFTF.

The chain combines TRBV15 with TRBJ2-1; 14 nucleotides match TRBD2. The CDR3 loop spans 16 amino acids. With V trimmed by 3 bases and J by 8 bases, 6 bases remained unmatched. Germline-derived CDR1 and CDR2 are LNHNV and YYDKDF (reference sequence). The CDR3 protein is CATSSSGTSGSDEQFF. The CDR3 DNA follows: TGTGCCACCAGCAGCTCCGGGACTAGCGGGAGTGATGAGCAGTTCTTC.

The genes are TRBV5-1 and TRBJ2-3; TRBD1 matches 10 bases. CDR3 size: 18 residues. Germline CDR1 is SGHRS and CDR2 is YFSETQ. V gave up 4 bases and J gave up 1 base; unmatched junction bases: 12. As DNA, the CDR3 is TGCGCCAGCAGCCCCCCTGGACAGGGGGTTCGGGGCACAGATACGCAGTATTTT. Protein product: CASSPPGQGVRGTDTQYF.

V gene TRBV5-1 combines with J gene TRBJ2-3; 16 bases align to TRBD2. Germline CDR1 is SGHRS and CDR2 is YFSETQ. This CDR3 has 19 residues. Germline trimming cut 3 bases from V and 2 bases from J; bases unmatched to any gene: 9. The CDR3 region has the DNA TGCGCCAGCAGCTCACCGGGACTAGCGGGAGGGGGTGTCACAGATACGCAGTATTTT. Residues: CASSSPGLAGGGVTDTQYF.

The chain joins TRBV18 to TRBJ2-7, with TRBD2 matching 9 bases. The CDR3 has 13 residues. Trimming at V came to 3 bases and at J to 5 bases, leaving 2 bases not matched to a gene. Germline V gene data show CDR1 as KGHSH and CDR2 as LQKENI. CDR3 loop: CASSPGLANEQYF. Here the CDR3 DNA reads TGTGCCAGCTCACCGGGACTAGCTAACGAGCAGTACTTC.

The V gene is TRBV19, the J gene TRBJ2-7; 7 bases are a match to TRBD1. The germline V gene encodes CDR1 LNHDA and CDR2 SQIVND (reference sequence). The CDR3 contains 15 residues. The V gene end was trimmed by 5 bases and the J gene end by 3 bases; junction bases not matched to a gene: 10. The CDR3 DNA reads as TGTGCCAGTAGTCCCGCCGGGACAGAAGGCTACGAGCAGTACTTC. This codes for CASSPAGTEGYEQYF.

V and J are TRBV28 and TRBJ2-3; a weak D match, TRBD1 (6 bases). The CDR3 loop spans 14 amino acids. Trimming pared 6 bases from V and 1 base from J, leaving 11 bases between. CDR1 is MDHEN and CDR2 is SYDVKM in the germline V gene. In DNA, the CDR3 is TGTGCCAGCAGGCCGGGACATCGCACAGATACGCAGTATTTT. It encodes CASRPGHRTDTQYF.

The chain couples TRBV5-4 to TRBJ1-1; D might be TRBD1 (5 bases). Germline-derived CDR1 and CDR2 are SGHNT and YYREEE (reference sequence). The CDR3 has 14 amino acids. Trimming cost V 6 bases and J 3 bases, with 15 bases left between them. This chain's CDR3 is CASTVGGSYTEAFF. Here the CDR3 DNA reads TGTGCCAGCACCGTGGGGGGGTCTTACACTGAAGCTTTCTTT.

This sequence joins TRBV9 and TRBJ2-3, with D possibly TRBD2 on 6 matching bases. Looked up from germline, CDR1 is SGDLS and CDR2 is YYNGEE. There are 15 residues in the CDR3. V lost 0 bases and J 1 base, leaving 9 bases between the germline ends. The CDR3 sequence is CASSVAGAGTDTQYF. The CDR3 region has the DNA TGTGCCAGCAGCGTAGCGGGAGCCGGCACAGATACGCAGTATTTT.

The chain joins TRBV27 to TRBJ2-5; 10 bases are a match to TRBD1. V lost 8 bases, J lost 1 base, and 4 bases stayed unmatched. Germline CDR1 and CDR2: MNHEY and SMNVEV (reference sequence). CDR3 size: 14 residues. In nucleotides, the CDR3 is TGTGCCAGCGGGGGGACAGGGGCCCAAGAGACCCAGTACTTC. Protein: CASGGTGAQETQYF.

The V and J genes are TRBV11-2 and TRBJ2-5; D possibly uses TRBD1 or TRBD2 (6 bases each). The CDR3 extends over 17 amino acids. Trimming cost V 0 bases and J 2 bases, with 16 bases left between them. Germline CDR1 and CDR2: SGHAT and FQNNGV. The CDR3 is CASSLDLGVGGQETQYF. In DNA, the CDR3 is TGTGCCAGCAGCTTAGATCTCGGCGTAGGGGGGCAAGAGACCCAGTACTTC.

The CDR3 sequence: CASSLRSRAGVGSNEQFF. The CDR3 bases are TGTGCCAGCAGCTTACGGTCCCGGGCAGGCGTGGGTAGCAATGAGCAGTTCTTC. The chain couples TRBV11-3 to TRBJ2-1; D is undetermined. Trimming removed 2 bases at V and 6 bases at J, with 23 bases between. The germline gives CDR1 SGHNT, CDR2 YENEEA. The CDR3 spans 18 residues. Together with reference TRBV11-3 and TRBJ2-1, the CDR3 gives the full variable domain: EAGVVQSPRYKIIEKKQPVAFWCNPISGHNTLYWYLQNLGQGPELLIRYENEEAVDDSQLPKDRFSAERLKGVDSTLKIQPAELGDSAVYLCASSLRSRAGVGSNEQFFGPGTRLTVL.

The J gene is TRBJ1-1, the V gene TRBV11-2, with D unresolved. CDR3 length equals 13 residues. CDR1 and CDR2 from the germline V gene are SGHAT and FQNNGV. V was pared by 5 bases and J by 0 bases, with 7 bases between. CDR3 sequence: CASSPTLNTEAFF. The CDR3, as DNA: TGTGCCAGCAGCCCAACACTGAACACTGAAGCTTTCTTT.

J is TRBJ2-7 and V is TRBV11-2, with D perhaps matching TRBD1 (7 bases). The ends were cut back, 5 bases at V and 3 bases at J, with 14 bases in the middle. Germline V gives CDR1 SGHAT, CDR2 FQNNGV. CDR3 size: 14 residues. DNA of the CDR3: TGTGCCAGCAGCCCCTGGGGGGACAGCTACGAGCAGTACTTC. It codes for CASSPWGDSYEQYF. The whole variable domain, remainder taken from reference TRBV11-2 and TRBJ2-7, is EAGVAQSPRYKIIEKRQSVAFWCNPISGHATLYWYQQILGQGPKLLIQFQNNGVVDDSQLPKDRFSAERLKGVDSTLKIQPAKLEDSAVYLCASSPWGDSYEQYFGPGTRLTVT.

Within the sample, this clone is large. The J gene is TRBJ1-4, the V gene TRBV27; D may be TRBD1 (5 bases). CDR1 and CDR2 (germline): MNHEY, SMNVEV (reference sequence). CDR3 size: 15 residues. V was cut by 3 bases and J by 6 bases, with 14 bases left in between. In DNA form, the CDR3 reads TGTGCCAGCAGTTTTTCGGGGTCAGGGCATGAAAAACTGTTTTTT. This translates into CASSFSGSGHEKLFF.